These T cell receptor beta chains were read from a single sample in a study of shared clonotypes between healthy human individuals. Only in-frame clones appear in the TCRdb table, and some are missing; sequencing was by immunoSEQ multiplex PCR. The data contain a few million clones, around 94% of them seen just once; the ten biggest clones take up 0.13% to 0.15%. Source material: naive CD4+ T cells sorted from blood. Every receptor here comes from a man between 18 and 35 years old in good health. Each CDR3 is given with its conserved first and last residue. The D gene is left open where the match is weak. Expanded clones get a size class; other rows say once, few or many, or leave the size out.

d_gene: TRBD1
j_gene: TRBJ1-6
abundance: .
v_gene: TRBV5-1
CDR3nt: TGCGCCAGCAGCTTGGGGGGACAGAACTATAATTCACCCCTCCACTTT
CDR3aa: CASSLGGQNYNSPLHF

d_gene: .
j_gene: TRBJ1-4
abundance: .
v_gene: TRBV6-6
CDR3nt: TGTGCCAGCAGTTTGACAGGCTCAACTAATGAAAAACTGTTTTTT
CDR3aa: CASSLTGSTNEKLFF

d_gene: TRBD2
j_gene: TRBJ2-1
abundance: once
v_gene: TRBV7-9
CDR3nt: TGTGCCAGCAGCCCCGGGGGACTAGCGGGAGGGTACAATGAGCAGTTCTTC
CDR3aa: CASSPGGLAGGYNEQFF

d_gene: .
j_gene: TRBJ2-3
abundance: .
v_gene: TRBV27
CDR3nt: TGTGCCAGCTTCCGGGTCCCCACAGATACGCAGTATTTT
CDR3aa: CASFRVPTDTQYF

d_gene: TRBD2
j_gene: TRBJ2-1
abundance: once
v_gene: TRBV18
CDR3nt: TGTGCCAGCTCACCCCCTTTAGCGGGAGGGATCGTCAACAATGAGCAGTTCTTC
CDR3aa: CASSPPLAGGIVNNEQFF

d_gene: .
j_gene: TRBJ2-5
abundance: .
v_gene: TRBV10-2
CDR3nt: TGCGCCAGCGGCGGGACCCAAGAGACCCAGTACTTC
CDR3aa: CASGGTQETQYF

d_gene: TRBD1
j_gene: TRBJ1-1
abundance: .
v_gene: TRBV5-4
CDR3nt: TGTGCCAGCAGCGAGACAGGGGGCTTGACTGAAGCTTTCTTT
CDR3aa: CASSETGGLTEAFF

d_gene: .
j_gene: TRBJ2-3
abundance: .
v_gene: TRBV2
CDR3nt: TGTGCCAGCCTCGGGTCGACTTGGACGGATACGCAGTATTTT
CDR3aa: CASLGSTWTDTQYF

d_gene: TRBD1
j_gene: TRBJ2-5
abundance: once
v_gene: TRBV11-2
CDR3nt: TGTGCCAGCAGCCCACAGGGGGCCGGGGAGACCCAGTACTTC
CDR3aa: CASSPQGAGETQYF

d_gene: TRBD1
j_gene: TRBJ2-2
abundance: .
v_gene: TRBV5-1
CDR3nt: TGCGCCAGCAGCTTGGTTGACAGGGCCACCGGGGAGCTGTTTTTT
CDR3aa: CASSLVDRATGELFF

d_gene: .
j_gene: TRBJ2-1
abundance: once
v_gene: TRBV6-1
CDR3nt: TGTGCCAGCAGTGATGGAAGGGACTGGAACAATGAGCAGTTCTTC
CDR3aa: CASSDGRDWNNEQFF

d_gene: TRBD2
j_gene: TRBJ2-7
abundance: .
v_gene: TRBV11-2
CDR3nt: TGTGCCAGCAGCTCGAGGACTAGCGGGGACTCCTACGAGCAGTACTTC
CDR3aa: CASSSRTSGDSYEQYF

d_gene: TRBD1
j_gene: TRBJ1-6
abundance: .
v_gene: TRBV5-1
CDR3nt: TGCGCCAGCAGCGCCAGTCCGGGACAGGTCAATTCACCCCTCCACTTT
CDR3aa: CASSASPGQVNSPLHF

d_gene: .
j_gene: TRBJ1-2
abundance: once
v_gene: TRBV30
CDR3nt: TGTGCCTGGAGGGGAACAGGGTCCTTCTATGGCTACACCTTC
CDR3aa: CAWRGTGSFYGYTF

d_gene: .
j_gene: TRBJ1-5
abundance: .
v_gene: TRBV10-3
CDR3nt: TGTGCCATCAGTGACAGGAGAGAACAGCCCCAGCATTTT
CDR3aa: CAISDRREQPQHF

d_gene: .
j_gene: TRBJ2-4
abundance: .
v_gene: TRBV30
CDR3nt: TGTGCCTGGAGTACAGATGGAGGGTCCAAAAACATTCAGTACTTC
CDR3aa: CAWSTDGGSKNIQYF

d_gene: .
j_gene: TRBJ2-5
abundance: .
v_gene: TRBV5-1
CDR3nt: TGCGCCAGCAGGGAGGCCGGAGCAGAGACCCAGTACTTC
CDR3aa: CASREAGAETQYF

d_gene: .
j_gene: TRBJ2-1
abundance: .
v_gene: TRBV15
CDR3nt: TGTGCCACCAGCAGCGGGATCAGATACAATGAGCAGTTCTTC
CDR3aa: CATSSGIRYNEQFF

d_gene: .
j_gene: TRBJ1-5
abundance: .
v_gene: TRBV19
CDR3nt: TGTGCCAGCGGTTTGGGTTATCAGCCCCAGCATTTT
CDR3aa: CASGLGYQPQHF

d_gene: TRBD1
j_gene: TRBJ1-1
abundance: .
v_gene: TRBV19
CDR3nt: TGTGCCAGTAGGAAAAGACAGGGGGCGCACACTGAAGCTTTCTTT
CDR3aa: CASRKRQGAHTEAFF

d_gene: .
j_gene: TRBJ1-5
abundance: .
v_gene: TRBV6-6
CDR3nt: TGTGCCAGCAGTTATTCATGGGACAATCAGCCCCAGCATTTT
CDR3aa: CASSYSWDNQPQHF

d_gene: .
j_gene: TRBJ1-1
abundance: .
v_gene: TRBV18
CDR3nt: TGTGCCAGCTCACTCGTCCGAGTTAACACTGAAGCTTTCTTT
CDR3aa: CASSLVRVNTEAFF

d_gene: .
j_gene: TRBJ2-5
abundance: .
v_gene: TRBV5-1
CDR3nt: TGCGCCAGCAGCTTGGCCGACAGAGACCAAGAGACCCAGTACTTC
CDR3aa: CASSLADRDQETQYF